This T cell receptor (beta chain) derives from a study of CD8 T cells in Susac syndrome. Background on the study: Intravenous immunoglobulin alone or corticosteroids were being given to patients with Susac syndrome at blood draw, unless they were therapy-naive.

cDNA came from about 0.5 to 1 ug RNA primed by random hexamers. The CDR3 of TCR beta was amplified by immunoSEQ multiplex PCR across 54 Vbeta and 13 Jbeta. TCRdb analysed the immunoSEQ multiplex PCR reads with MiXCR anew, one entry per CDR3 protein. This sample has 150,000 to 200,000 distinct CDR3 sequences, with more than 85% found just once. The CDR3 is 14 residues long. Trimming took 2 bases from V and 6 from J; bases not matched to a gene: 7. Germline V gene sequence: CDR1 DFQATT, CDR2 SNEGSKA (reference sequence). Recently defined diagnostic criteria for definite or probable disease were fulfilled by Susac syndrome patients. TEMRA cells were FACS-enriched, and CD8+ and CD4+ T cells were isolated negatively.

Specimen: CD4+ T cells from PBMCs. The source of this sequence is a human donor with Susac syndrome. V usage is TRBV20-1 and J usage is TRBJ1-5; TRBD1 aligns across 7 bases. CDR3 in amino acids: CSARPQGLGQPQHF. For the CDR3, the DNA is TGCAGTGCTAGACCACAGGGGCTCGGTCAGCCCCAGCATTTT.